This TCR beta chain was recovered during a study of vaccination effects on CD4 cells after COVID-19. Overall study results and limits: The study dataset contains few convalescent patients and includes no early post-infection timepoints.

Assay: immunoSEQ multiplex PCR; the TCRdb copy retains only in-frame clones and omits some. This sample has under 50,000 clones, with 67% found just once. The CDR3 consists of 16 residues. The germline CDR1 and CDR2 sequences are LGHDT and YNNKEL (reference sequence). J lost 6 bases, V lost 4 bases, and 7 bases had no gene match. Cells that had been cultured for nine to eleven days were the source of isolated CD4+ T cells. People in the vaccine group had not been infected with SARS-CoV-2 before, and their nucleocapsid antibodies were negative. Concerning this clone itself: Antigen unknown.

The chain uses TRBV3-1 (or the pseudogene TRBV3-2) and TRBJ2-1, with 12 bases fitting TRBD2. The source material was CD4+ T cells from PBMCs cultured without peptide, sampled before COVID-19 vaccination. This sequence was found in a human donor who received a COVID-19 vaccine. Written as DNA, the CDR3 is TGTGCCAGCAGCCTCCCTAGCGGGAGGGTTATCAATGAGCAGTTCTTC. Protein product: CASSLPSGRVINEQFF.